Below, one T cell receptor (beta chain) is given with its context. Additional DNA sequences in this sample encode the identical CDR3. This entry comes from a study of blood T cell repertoires in COVID-19. Study as a whole: Italy, Spain and the United States were the sources of the convalescent and acute COVID-19 samples. T cells, B-cell-depleted T cells, or PBMCs supplied cDNA or gDNA.

V gave up 0 bases and J gave up 0 bases, with 7 bases separating them. CDR1 is SGHRS and CDR2 is YFSETQ in the germline V gene. The CDR3 extends over 14 amino acids. As originally analysed: Counts of nucleated cells, estimated from reference gene primer amplification, were obtained. TCRdb's copy holds only in-frame clones and misses some; the assay was immunoSEQ multiplex PCR. Clonal size and the V and J genes are those of that table, whereas D and trimming came from the DNA. The sample lists 330,000 or so clones, 80% to 90% occurring once. The genes are TRBV5-1 and TRBJ2-7; D ambiguous. Sequencing used PBMCs or T cells enriched from blood (not recorded which). This receptor was obtained from a man aged 25-45 years who had recovered from COVID-19. CDR3 amino acids: CASSLAGGSYEQYF. The CDR3 nucleotides are TGCGCCAGCAGCTTGGCCGGCGGCTCCTACGAGCAGTACTTC. Together with reference TRBV5-1 and TRBJ2-7, the CDR3 gives the full variable domain: KAGVTQTPRYLIKTRGQQVTLSCSPISGHRSVSWYQQTPGQGLQFLFEYFSETQRNKGNFPGRFSGRQFSNSRSEMNVSTLELGDSALYLCASSLAGGSYEQYFGPGTRLTVT.